This TCR beta chain was captured by sequencing in a study of T-cell reconstitution after alpha-beta-depleted transplantation in children. During its preparation, the TCRbeta library received unique molecular identifiers. TCRdb analysed the PCR reads with MiXCR anew, one entry per CDR3 protein. The table shows approximately 340,000 distinct CDR3 sequences, with approximately 10% occurring only once. V gave up 5 bases and J gave up 5 bases, with 16 bases separating them. The germline V gene has CDR1 SGHRS and CDR2 YFSETQ. This CDR3 comprises 14 residues. This chain connects TRBV5-1 to TRBJ2-5; D possibly corresponds to TRBD1 (6 bases). The specimen comprised PBMCs from the stem cell graft donor, sampled from the stem cell graft. The sequence was collected from a human donor who donated a stem cell graft to a child with acute lymphoblastic leukemia. The CDR3 reads CASRPLGHGETQYF. The CDR3 DNA sequence: TGCGCCAGCAGACCACTGGGACATGGGGAGACCCAGTACTTC.